This is a list of T cell receptor beta chains from one sample in a study of blood T cell repertoires in COVID-19. TCRdb's copy holds only in-frame clones and misses some; the assay was immunoSEQ multiplex PCR. The sample has some 120,000 clones, about 85% seen once; the top ten hold 25% to 30%. Sequencing used peripheral blood. Receptors originate from a woman older than 75 with acute or convalescent COVID-19. Each CDR3 is given with its conserved first and last residue. The D gene is left open where the match is weak. Clone sizes are given selectively: once, few, many, or a class where the clone is expanded.

j_call | d_call | v_call | clone_size | cdr3_nt | cdr3_aa
TRBJ1-1 | . | TRBV15 | . | TGTGCCACCAGCAGAGATTTCGCGGAGAACACTGAAGCTTTCTTT | CATSRDFAENTEAFF
TRBJ2-5 | TRBD1 | TRBV25-1 | . | TGTGCCAGCAGTGAATTGGGGACAGGGAAAGAGACCCAGTACTTC | CASSELGTGKETQYF
TRBJ1-2 | . | TRBV29-1 | . | TGCAGCGTCCAACAGGGTCTCAATGGCTACACCTTC | CSVQQGLNGYTF
TRBJ1-2 | . | TRBV9 | . | TGTGCCAGCAGCGTAGGCTCACAGGCCCCCGTCTATGGCTACACCTTC | CASSVGSQAPVYGYTF
TRBJ2-5 | TRBD1 | TRBV27 | . | TGTGCCAGCAGTCCACAGGGGGCAGGGGAGACCCAGTACTTC | CASSPQGAGETQYF
TRBJ2-1 | . | TRBV5-1 | once | TGCGCCAGCAGCTTGGATAGGGGTTCCTACAATGAGCAGTTCTTC | CASSLDRGSYNEQFF
TRBJ2-1 | . | TRBV7-2 | . | TGTGCCAGCAGCTTGGCTGGGGGCGGATTGGAACAGTTCTTC | CASSLAGGGLEQFF
TRBJ1-3 | . | TRBV2 | few | TGTGCCAGCAGCGCCTACCCTGGAAACACCATATATTTT | CASSAYPGNTIYF
TRBJ1-6 | . | TRBV2 | . | TGTGCCAGTGGGGAGGTTTTGAGGTCACCCCTCCACTTT | CASGEVLRSPLHF
TRBJ1-2 | . | TRBV10-2 | . | TGCGCCAGTAGGTGGGGGGTCAACTATGGCTACACCTTC | CASRWGVNYGYTF
TRBJ1-2 | . | TRBV7-9 | . | TGTGCCAGCAGCTTCATGGGGAGCTATGGCTACACCTTC | CASSFMGSYGYTF
TRBJ1-5 | TRBD1 | TRBV5-1 | . | TGCGCCAGCAGTTTTATGCCCCCGGGACAGGGCAATCAGCCCCAGCATTTT | CASSFMPPGQGNQPQHF
TRBJ1-2 | . | TRBV4-3 | . | TGCGCCAGCAGCCAAGTCGGAACAGCCTATGGCTACACCTTC | CASSQVGTAYGYTF
TRBJ2-7 | TRBD2 | TRBV7-8 | few | TGTGCCAGCAGCTGGACTAGCGGGGGGCCCTACGAGCAGTACTTC | CASSWTSGGPYEQYF
TRBJ2-3 | TRBD2 | TRBV6-1 | . | TGTGCCAGCAGTGACGCCCTAGCGGGGGGAATAGATACGCAGTATTTT | CASSDALAGGIDTQYF
TRBJ1-2 | . | TRBV5-5 | . | TGTGCCAGCAGCCCCACAGGCGGCAGGACCCCAAACTATGGCTACACCTTC | CASSPTGGRTPNYGYTF
TRBJ1-6 | . | TRBV14 | . | TGTGCCAGCAGCCAAGGGGAGACGCCCTGGGGTTCACCCCTCCACTTT | CASSQGETPWGSPLHF
TRBJ2-1 | TRBD1 | TRBV2 | . | TGTGCCAGCAGTTCCGACAGGGACAATGAGCAGTTCTTC | CASSSDRDNEQFF
TRBJ1-2 | TRBD1 | TRBV6-5 | . | TGTGCCAGCAGACCCGGACAGGGGTCGTCCTACACCTTC | CASRPGQGSSYTF
TRBJ1-1 | . | TRBV29-1 | once | TGCAGCGTTGAGGGAGGGGAAGCTTTCTTT | CSVEGGEAFF
TRBJ1-2 | TRBD1 | TRBV3-1/TRBV3-2 | . | TGTGCCAGTTTAGGGACAGGGCGGTATGGCTACACCTTC | CASLGTGRYGYTF
TRBJ1-3 | . | TRBV5-6 | . | TGTGCCAGCAGCTTGGCCGCCAGGGGATATGGAAACACCATATATTTT | CASSLAARGYGNTIYF
TRBJ1-1 | . | TRBV12-3/TRBV12-4 | . | TGTGCCAGCAGTTTGGCAGGGGAAGCTTTCTTT | CASSLAGEAFF
TRBJ2-1 | . | TRBV5-4 | . | TGTGCCAGCAGCCCCGAGGTTAGGGGTGAGCAGTTCTTC | CASSPEVRGEQFF
TRBJ2-1 | . | TRBV6-5 | . | TGTGCCAGCAGTTACTCGGCAGTGATTCCTCCCGTTGAGCAGTTCTTC | CASSYSAVIPPVEQFF
TRBJ2-3 | TRBD2 | TRBV11-1 | . | TGTGCCAGCAGCTCTGCGGGGGGGCTTGCAGATACGCAGTATTTT | CASSSAGGLADTQYF
TRBJ2-2 | . | TRBV18 | few | TGTGCCAGCTCACCCTTCGGGAGCGGGGAGCTGTTTTTT | CASSPFGSGELFF
TRBJ1-5 | TRBD1 | TRBV7-2 | . | TGTGCCAGCAGTTACCGGGACAGGGGGAGTTGGGGCAATCAGCCCCAGCATTTT | CASSYRDRGSWGNQPQHF
TRBJ1-2 | TRBD1 | TRBV5-4 | . | TGTGCCAGCAGCTCCTGGACAGGGGGCGGTGGCTACACCTTC | CASSSWTGGGGYTF
TRBJ2-6 | . | TRBV6-5 | once | TGTGCCAGCAGGAGGTCCTCTGGGGCCAACGTCCTGACTTTC | CASRRSSGANVLTF
TRBJ1-2 | . | TRBV12-3/TRBV12-4 | . | TGTGCCAGCAGTCCCCGCGGGGACTATGGCTACACCTTC | CASSPRGDYGYTF
TRBJ1-1 | . | TRBV19 | few | TGTGCCAGTACCCCCCCTTATGGTACGGACACTGAAGCTTTCTTT | CASTPPYGTDTEAFF
TRBJ2-5 | . | TRBV7-9 | many | TGTGCCAGCAGCTCATTCAGGGTTGTAAGTGAGACCCAGTACTTC | CASSSFRVVSETQYF
TRBJ2-1 | . | TRBV7-2 | . | TGTGCCAGCAGCCAAAAACCGGAGGGGATCTACAATGAGCAGTTCTTC | CASSQKPEGIYNEQFF
TRBJ1-5 | . | TRBV7-2 | . | TGTGCCAGCAGCCCTATGGGCAGCAATCAGCCCCAGCATTTT | CASSPMGSNQPQHF
TRBJ1-2 | . | TRBV19 | . | TGTGCCAGTAGTATTGACAGACTCACTAACTATGGCTACACCTTC | CASSIDRLTNYGYTF
TRBJ1-6 | TRBD1 | TRBV5-1 | few | TGCGCCAGCAAGTTTGAGGGACAGGGTGGTTCACCCCTCCACTTT | CASKFEGQGGSPLHF
TRBJ1-3 | . | TRBV5-1 | . | TGCGTCAGCAGCGGGGGAGGGCCACTCGGCGGGGACACCATATATTTT | CVSSGGGPLGGDTIYF
TRBJ1-4 | . | TRBV2 | . | TGTGCCAGCAGCAAGACTGTCGCCGAAAAACTGTTTTTT | CASSKTVAEKLFF
TRBJ1-1 | . | TRBV4-3 | few | TGCGCCAGCAGCGGAGAGAACACTGAAGCTTTCTTT | CASSGENTEAFF
TRBJ1-5 | TRBD1 | TRBV6-2/TRBV6-3 | . | TGTGCCAGCAGCTCCGAAACAGGGGGCAATCAGCCCCAGCATTTT | CASSSETGGNQPQHF
TRBJ1-5 | TRBD1 | TRBV18 | . | TGTGCCAGCTCAACAGGGGCCCCGGGCAATCAGCCCCAGCATTTT | CASSTGAPGNQPQHF
TRBJ1-1 | TRBD1 | TRBV10-2 | . | TGCGCCAGCAGTGCCGGACAGGATAACACTGAAGCTTTCTTT | CASSAGQDNTEAFF
TRBJ2-1 | . | TRBV6-5 | . | TGTGCCAGCAGTTACCGGCTGGACAACAATGAGCAGTTCTTC | CASSYRLDNNEQFF
TRBJ1-2 | TRBD1 | TRBV6-1 | . | TGTGCCAGCAGTGGTCACTCTGGGACAGGGCCCCATGGCTACACCTTC | CASSGHSGTGPHGYTF
TRBJ2-5 | TRBD2 | TRBV5-4 | . | TGTGCCAGCAGCCCTAGCGGGGGTGTTAAGACCCAGTACTTC | CASSPSGGVKTQYF
TRBJ1-6 | . | TRBV7-8 | . | TGTGCCAGCAGCTTAGGTCGACATAGGGGATCGTCCTATAATTCACCCCTCCACTTT | CASSLGRHRGSSYNSPLHF
TRBJ1-2 | . | TRBV3-1/TRBV3-2 | many | TGTGCCAGCAGCCAAGTGGCGACTGAGAACTATGGCTACACCTTC | CASSQVATENYGYTF
TRBJ2-5 | . | TRBV5-6 | . | TGTGCCAGCAGCCAACGGGAGACCCAGTACTTC | CASSQRETQYF
TRBJ2-7 | . | TRBV5-1 | . | TGCGCCAGCGGTAACAGGGCTCTTACCGAGCAGTACTTC | CASGNRALTEQYF
TRBJ1-4 | TRBD1 | TRBV9 | once | TGTGCCAGCAGCTCCATCGGACAGGAATGGGAAAAACTGTTTTTT | CASSSIGQEWEKLFF
TRBJ2-7 | TRBD1 | TRBV5-1 | . | TGCGCCAGCAGCCGTCCCGGGACAGGGGACTACGAGCAGTACTTC | CASSRPGTGDYEQYF
TRBJ1-1 | TRBD1 | TRBV19 | . | TGTGCCAGTAGTAAAAACAGGGGAGGCTCTGAAGCTTTCTTT | CASSKNRGGSEAFF
TRBJ2-6 | TRBD1 | TRBV19 | . | TGTGCCAGTAGTGTCGGACAGGGGGCCTCTGGGGCCAACGTCCTGACTTTC | CASSVGQGASGANVLTF
TRBJ2-1 | . | TRBV5-4 | few | TGTGCCAGCAGCTTACCGGGACTTAACAATGAGCAGTTCTTC | CASSLPGLNNEQFF
TRBJ2-5 | . | TRBV5-1 | . | TGCGCCAGCAGCGGCAGTGGGGGGGCTGCAGAGACCCAGTACTTC | CASSGSGGAAETQYF
TRBJ1-2 | . | TRBV2 | few | TGTGCCAGCAGTTTAGACAGCAACTATGGCTACACCTTC | CASSLDSNYGYTF
TRBJ2-2 | . | TRBV18 | . | TGTGCCAGCTCACCTACAGGCCTCCTGAACACCGGGGAGCTGTTTTTT | CASSPTGLLNTGELFF
TRBJ1-2 | TRBD1 | TRBV19 | . | TGTGCCAGTAGTATCGACAGGGGTGTCTATGGCTACACCTTC | CASSIDRGVYGYTF